This T cell receptor beta chain was sequenced in a study of T cell responses to AZD1222 COVID-19 vaccine. Points from the study as a whole: Donor demographics were predominantly white British with a female majority; clonal diversity may be underestimated.

V was pared by 0 bases and J by 4 bases, with 10 bases between. This CDR3 comprises 14 residues. Per the germline V gene, CDR1 is SGDLS and CDR2 is YYNGEE. Data came from immunoSEQ multiplex PCR; TCRdb stores just in-frame clones and leaves some out. The sample yields about 130,000 clones, about nine tenths seen once. Remarks on this clone: Its antigen is not known. The sample contains more than one DNA sequence encoding this CDR3.

The V and J genes are TRBV9 and TRBJ2-5, with a weak D call TRBD2 (6 bases). The TCR sequence derives from an adult who received the AZD1222 COVID-19 vaccine. Here the sequenced sample was peripheral blood, taken 28 days after the second AZD1222 dose. The CDR3 loop is CASSVDRGGETQYF. The CDR3 DNA reads as TGTGCCAGCAGCGTAGATAGGGGAGGAGAGACCCAGTACTTC.